The sequence of this TCR beta chain was determined in a study of blood T cells in healthy people across ages. Study observations and caveats: Nothing was known about donor CMV status, and this possibly confounded expanded clonotype changes.

It was with a sample-barcoded 5' primer and a J-beta primer mix that a second PCR of about 6 to 12 cycles was run. Every molecule of cDNA carried a tag from a template-switch adaptor with 12 random nucleotides. TCRdb reanalysed the 5' RACE reads using MiXCR and keeps one entry per CDR3 protein. Of 850,000 to 1,300,000 distinct CDR3 sequences listed, roughly 45% are singletons. The trim removed 5 bases at V and 7 bases at J, leaving 3 bases unmatched. CDR1 is DFQATT and CDR2 is SNEGSKA in the germline V gene (reference sequence). The CDR3 length is 11 residues. This clonotype showed up many times. Its antigen is as yet unknown. Each donor was a healthy Caucasian individual from Russia, aged roughly 6 to 100. Researchers report isolating at least 7 million PBMCs per sample.

This chain connects TRBV20-1 to TRBJ2-5, with TRBD1 matching over 8 bases. The TCR sequence derives from an older woman in good health. The sequencing input was blood. Here the CDR3 reads CSAEQGGTQYF. CDR3 DNA: TGCAGTGCTGAACAGGGGGGGACCCAGTACTTC.